This T cell receptor (beta chain) was captured in a study of CD8+CD57+ T cells in acquired aplastic anemia. Study overall: Isolated CD4+ and CD8+ cells, once sorted, yielded DNA averaging 3.2 ug. Study-wide points: Some 31 CD8+ CDR3 sequences were shared between patients and controls. CD8+ Simpson's diversity in patients was not significantly different from that in controls.

Investigators profiled TCR beta VDJ and CDR3 from genomic DNA template. TCRdb called the reads again in MiXCR, with one record for every CDR3 protein. The table lists a few hundred thousand distinct CDR3 sequences, about 80% of them singletons. The V and J ends lost 6 bases and 6 bases respectively, with 17 bases between them. The CDR3 is 14 residues long. The sequenced patients had an expansion of CD8+CD57+ cells seen by flow cytometry. The patients, all of them, had severe acquired aplastic anemia. A remark on this clonotype: No antigen is known for it.

The TCR comes from a human donor with aplastic anemia. J is TRBJ2-5 and V is TRBV12-3 or TRBV12-4; D is uncertain. The sample taken for sequencing was sorted CD4+, CD8+, or CD8+CD57+ T cells (not recorded which) from PBMCs. CDR3 residues: CASSEGSEQKTQYF. CDR3 DNA: TGTGCCAGCAGCGAAGGCAGCGAGCAAAAGACCCAGTACTTC.